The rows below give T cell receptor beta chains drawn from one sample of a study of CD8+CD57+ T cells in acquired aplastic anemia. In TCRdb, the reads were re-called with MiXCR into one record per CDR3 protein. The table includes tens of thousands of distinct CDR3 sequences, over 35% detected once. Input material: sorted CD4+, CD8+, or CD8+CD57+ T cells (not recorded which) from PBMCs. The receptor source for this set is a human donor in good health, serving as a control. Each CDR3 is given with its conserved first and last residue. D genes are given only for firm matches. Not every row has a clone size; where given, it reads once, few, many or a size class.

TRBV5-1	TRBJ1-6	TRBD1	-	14	CASSERTGDSPLHF	TGCGCCAGCAGTGAAAGGACAGGGGATTCACCCCTCCACTTT
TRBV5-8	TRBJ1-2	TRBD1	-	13	CASSVSGGAGYTF	TGTGCCAGCAGCGTTTCAGGGGGCGCTGGCTACACCTTC
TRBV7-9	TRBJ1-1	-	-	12	CASSQTGVEAFF	TGTGCCAGCAGTCAAACGGGGGTTGAAGCTTTCTTT
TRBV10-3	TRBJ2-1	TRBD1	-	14	CAISEGTAMDEQFF	TGTGCCATCAGTGAGGGGACAGCGATGGATGAGCAGTTCTTC
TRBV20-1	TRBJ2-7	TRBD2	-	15	CSARTSGTGLFEQYF	TGCAGTGCACGGACTAGCGGGACAGGGCTGTTCGAGCAGTACTTC
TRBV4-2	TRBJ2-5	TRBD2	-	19	CASSQGTSGLATGQETQYF	TGTGCCAGCAGCCAAGGGACTTCTGGACTAGCGACCGGGCAAGAGACCCAGTACTTC
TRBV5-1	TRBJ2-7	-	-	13	CASGNGVLDEQYF	TGCGCCAGCGGAAACGGGGTACTGGACGAGCAGTACTTC
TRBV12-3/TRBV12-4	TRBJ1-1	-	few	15	CASSRYQGPGTEAFF	TGTGCCAGCAGTAGGTACCAGGGCCCGGGGACTGAAGCTTTCTTT
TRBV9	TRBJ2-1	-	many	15	CASSVAAADYNEQFF	TGTGCCAGCAGCGTAGCTGCCGCAGACTACAATGAGCAGTTCTTC
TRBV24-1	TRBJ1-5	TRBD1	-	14	CASSFWTGTQPQHF	TGTGCCAGTAGTTTTTGGACAGGGACTCAGCCCCAGCATTTT
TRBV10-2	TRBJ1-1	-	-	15	CASFTGYSLNTEAFF	TGCGCCAGCTTTACAGGTTACAGCCTGAACACTGAAGCTTTCTTT
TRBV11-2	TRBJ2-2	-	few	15	CASSLDPESAGELFF	TGTGCCAGCAGCTTAGATCCCGAGAGTGCCGGGGAGCTGTTTTTT
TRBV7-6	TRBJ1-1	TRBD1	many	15	CASSLTGGDQIEAFF	TGTGCCAGCAGCCTGACAGGGGGCGACCAAATAGAAGCTTTCTTT
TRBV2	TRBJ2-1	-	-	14	CASSSGFSYNEQFF	TGTGCCAGCAGTAGCGGGTTCTCCTACAATGAGCAGTTCTTC
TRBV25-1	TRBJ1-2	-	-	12	CAGETRSYGYTF	TGTGCCGGTGAGACGCGGTCCTATGGCTACACCTTC
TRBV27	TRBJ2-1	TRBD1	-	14	CASSLPDRESEQFF	TGTGCCAGCAGTTTACCGGACAGGGAAAGTGAGCAGTTCTTC
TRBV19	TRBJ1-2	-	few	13	CATNGQPHYGYTF	TGTGCCACCAATGGACAGCCTCACTATGGCTACACCTTC
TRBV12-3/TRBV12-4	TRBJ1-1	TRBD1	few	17	CASSPPTQGALNTEAFF	TGTGCCAGCAGTCCTCCCACACAGGGGGCTTTGAACACTGAAGCTTTCTTT
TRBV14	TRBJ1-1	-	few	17	CASSQESGVEKATEAFF	TGTGCCAGCAGCCAAGAGTCGGGGGTTGAAAAGGCCACTGAAGCTTTCTTT
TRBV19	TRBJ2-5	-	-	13	CASSSQDQETQYF	TGTGCCAGTAGTAGTCAGGACCAAGAGACCCAGTACTTC
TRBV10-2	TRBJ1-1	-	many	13	CASGWEGDTEAFF	TGCGCCAGCGGTTGGGAGGGTGACACTGAAGCTTTCTTT
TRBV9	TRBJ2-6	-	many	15	CASSVVQSGANVLTF	TGTGCCAGCAGCGTAGTCCAGTCTGGAGCCAACGTCCTGACTTTC
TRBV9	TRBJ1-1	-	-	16	CASMPGGGLMNTEAFF	TGTGCCAGCATGCCCGGCGGGGGGCTAATGAACACTGAAGCTTTCTTT
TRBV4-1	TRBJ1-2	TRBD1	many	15	CASSQGQGAVYGYTF	TGCGCCAGCAGCCAGGGACAGGGGGCGGTCTATGGCTACACCTTC
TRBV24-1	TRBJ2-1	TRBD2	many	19	CATSDGVTGGPGSYNEQFF	TGTGCCACCAGTGATGGCGTTACGGGAGGGCCGGGTTCCTACAATGAGCAGTTCTTC
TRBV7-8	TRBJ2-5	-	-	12	CASSLPLGAQCF	TGTGCCAGCAGCTTGCCCCTGGGGGCCCAGTGCTTC
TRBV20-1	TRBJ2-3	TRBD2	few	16	CSATLWQREGADTQYF	TGCAGTGCTACCCTTTGGCAGCGGGAGGGAGCAGATACGCAGTATTTT
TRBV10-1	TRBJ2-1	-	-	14	CASSLTLDYNEQFF	TGCGCCAGCAGCTTGACCCTCGACTACAATGAGCAGTTCTTC
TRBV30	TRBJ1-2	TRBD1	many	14	CAWIPGTGGTAGTF	TGTGCCTGGATTCCCGGGACAGGGGGAACGGCGGGGACCTTC
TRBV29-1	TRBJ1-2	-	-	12	CSVDQGRYGYTF	TGCAGCGTTGATCAGGGCCGCTATGGCTACACCTTC
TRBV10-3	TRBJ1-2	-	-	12	CAIRKDNYGYTF	TGTGCCATCAGAAAGGACAACTATGGCTACACCTTC
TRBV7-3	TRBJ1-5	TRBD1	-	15	CASSLTTGANQPQHF	TGTGCCAGCAGCCTAACGACAGGGGCGAATCAGCCCCAGCATTTT
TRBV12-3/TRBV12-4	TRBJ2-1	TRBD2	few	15	CASGTLAGVNNEQFF	TGTGCCAGCGGGACACTAGCGGGGGTCAACAATGAGCAGTTCTTC
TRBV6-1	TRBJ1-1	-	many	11	CASRHGAEAFF	TGTGCCAGCAGGCACGGGGCTGAAGCTTTCTTT
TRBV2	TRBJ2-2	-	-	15	CASSGVGLNTGELFF	TGTGCCAGCAGTGGTGTTGGGTTGAACACCGGGGAGCTGTTTTTT
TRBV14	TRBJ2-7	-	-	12	CASSQGWGGQYF	TGTGCCAGTAGCCAAGGGTGGGGCGGGCAGTACTTC
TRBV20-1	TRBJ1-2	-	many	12	CSARWQDYGYTF	TGCAGTGCCCGCTGGCAGGACTATGGCTACACCTTC
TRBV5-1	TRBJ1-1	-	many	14	CASTPVDLNTEAFF	TGCGCCAGCACCCCGGTAGACCTGAACACTGAAGCTTTCTTT
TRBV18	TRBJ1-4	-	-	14	CASSTTNNNEKLFF	TGTGCCAGCTCAACCACCAATAATAATGAAAAACTGTTTTTT
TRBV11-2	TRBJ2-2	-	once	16	CASSPSLTSNTGELFF	TGTGCCAGCAGCCCCAGTCTCACATCGAACACCGGGGAGCTGTTTTTT
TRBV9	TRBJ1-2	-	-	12	CAYRDLLYGYTF	TGTGCCTACCGGGACCTTCTATATGGCTACACCTTC
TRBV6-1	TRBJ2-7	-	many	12	CASSMRGNEQYF	TGTGCCAGCAGTATGCGGGGTAACGAGCAGTACTTC
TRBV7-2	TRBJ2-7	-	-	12	CASSLLSSEQYF	TGTGCCAGCAGCTTATTATCATCCGAGCAGTACTTC
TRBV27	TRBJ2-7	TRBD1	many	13	CASMGQGKNEQYF	TGTGCCAGCATGGGACAGGGGAAAAATGAGCAGTACTTC
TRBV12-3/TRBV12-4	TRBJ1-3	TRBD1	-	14	CASSAGTGVNTIYF	TGTGCCAGCAGTGCCGGGACAGGGGTGAACACCATATATTTT